Given below is one TCR beta chain in context. The sample comes from a study of blood T cell repertoires in COVID-19. Generated by immunoSEQ multiplex PCR, the TCRdb table keeps only in-frame clones and is missing some. Here the sample spans around 25,000 clones, about 87% being singletons. The CDR3 runs 17 residues. Trimming took 2 bases from V and 3 from J; bases not matched to a gene: 12. CDR1 and CDR2 (germline): SEHNR, FQNEAQ (reference sequence). This receptor was taken from a human donor with active COVID-19. The donor label of this sample is uncertain. The rearrangement links TRBV7-9 to TRBJ1-1; 7 nucleotides align to TRBD1. The sequenced sample consisted of peripheral blood. CDR3 loop: CASSLSDRVVDYTEAFF. CDR3 sequence (DNA): TGTGCCAGCAGCTTATCCGACAGGGTTGTAGATTACACTGAAGCTTTCTTT.